This T cell receptor beta chain is drawn from a study of glioma-infiltrating T cells. Study-wide points: Very few CDR3 sequences were shared between tissue and blood. Non-neoplastic patients had below-expected tissue-blood divergence, while all gliomas exceeded expectation.

The iRepertoire nested amplicon-rescue multiplex PCR amplified TCR alpha and beta CDR3s from RNA. For one-step reverse transcription and amplification, about 90-400 ng of tissue mRNA or PBMC total RNA was used. TCRdb reprocessed the multiplex PCR reads with MiXCR, giving one entry per CDR3 protein. The data show 150,000 to 200,000 distinct CDR3 sequences, about 31% seen once. As concerns this clonotype: Its antigen is unknown.

There are 12 residues in the CDR3. The V gene lost 3 bases and the J gene lost 9 bases, with 10 bases spanning the gap. Germline loops: CDR1 SGHRS, CDR2 YFSETQ. The sequenced sample consisted of glioma tissue, nonneoplastic brain tissue, or PBMCs (not recorded which). This chain connects TRBV5-1 to TRBJ2-1; a weak D match, TRBD2 (5 bases). This TCR was sampled from a human donor with low-grade glioma or glioblastoma, undergoing nonglioma brain surgery, or in good health (not recorded which). The CDR3 DNA sequence: TGCGCCAGCAGCTGGACTGCTGCTGAGCAGTTCTTC. Protein: CASSWTAAEQFF.